Reported below is one T cell receptor (beta chain). Antigen specificity is unknown. Clones were read by immunoSEQ multiplex PCR, and TCRdb kept only the in-frame ones, dropping some. The data contain approximately 3,200 clones, around a quarter of them seen just once; the ten biggest clones take up 13% to 15%. The CDR3 length is 14 residues. Trimming stripped 5 bases from V and 1 base from J, with 11 bases between. Germline CDR1 is MDHEN and CDR2 is SYDVKM. The sample belongs to a study of T cells in localized non-small cell lung cancer. Whole-study results and caveats: It remains possible that heterogeneity exists, since only one tumor region was sequenced.

This TCR came from a male donor aged 60 or older with stage I lung adenocarcinoma. The sequencing here drew on lung tumor tissue, taken before any cancer treatment. The chain joins TRBV28 to TRBJ1-2; D is perhaps TRBD1 (6 bases). In DNA, the CDR3 is TGTGCCAGCAGTACAGGGTCCCGTAACTATGGCTACACCTTC. Its protein product is CASSTGSRNYGYTF.